This TCR beta chain was observed in a study of cytomegalovirus exposure and HLA in healthy donors. Findings and caveats of the study: It was found in a later analysis that first-cohort TCR clusters tended to co-occur in the 95 to 150 validation repertoires.

As concerns this clone: Its antigen is not identified.

The donors were part of the 120-subject validation cohort, which stood apart from the 666-subject first cohort. Germline V gene sequence: CDR1 LNHDA, CDR2 SQIVND (reference sequence). The CDR3 consists of 13 residues. The V end lost 5 bases, the J end lost 3 bases, and 11 bases lay between the germline ends. The data were produced by immunoSEQ multiplex PCR, yet TCRdb's version contains in-frame clones alone and is incomplete. The sample contains 150,000 to 200,000 clones, around four fifths of which appear only once. This TCR came from a man younger than 40 in good health and CMV-seropositive. Specimen: PBMCs. V usage is TRBV19 and J usage is TRBJ2-7; the D gene is possibly TRBD1 (5 bases). DNA of the CDR3: TGTGCCAGTAGTTTACAGGTGGGCTACGAGCAGTACTTC. Protein product: CASSLQVGYEQYF. The whole variable domain, filled in from reference TRBV19 and TRBJ2-7, reads DGGITQSPKYLFRKEGQNVTLSCEQNLNHDAMYWYRQDPGQGLRLIYYSQIVNDFQKGDIAEGYSVSREKKESFPLTVTSAQKNPTAFYLCASSLQVGYEQYFGPGTRLTVT.